What follows are 29 T cell receptor beta chains derived from one specimen sequenced in a study of CD8 T cells in Susac syndrome. The RNA input was 0.5 to 1 ug, and it was reverse transcribed with random hexamers. TCRdb itself ran the immunoSEQ multiplex PCR reads through MiXCR, one entry per CDR3 protein. This sample has 110,000 to 150,000 distinct CDR3 sequences; approximately 94% occur once, and the top ten carry roughly 0.084%. Sequenced input: CD4+ T cells from PBMCs. Receptor source: a human donor with Susac syndrome.

The chain has TRBV4-1 and TRBJ2-1, with 11 bases that match TRBD2. Germline V lookup: CDR1 MGHRA, CDR2 YSYEKL. This CDR3 has 16 residues. After removal of 3 bases from V and 9 bases from J, the junction contained 10 bases not matched to a gene. The CDR3 DNA follows: TGCGCCAGCAGCCAGGGCCGACTAGCGGGGAGGGGTGAGCAGTTCTTC. It yields the protein CASSQGRLAGRGEQFF.

The chain is built from TRBV20-1 and TRBJ2-3; D is unresolved. CDR1 is DFQATT and CDR2 is SNEGSKA in the germline V gene (reference sequence). The V end was cut by 3 bases, the J end by 1 base, with 8 bases between. The CDR3 loop spans 13 amino acids. CDR3 sequence (DNA): TGCAGTGCTAGTCCCGCGGGCACAGATACGCAGTATTTT. The encoded protein is CSASPAGTDTQYF.

The rearrangement links TRBV29-1 to TRBJ2-5; D possibly corresponds to TRBD2 (6 bases). Germline V gene data show CDR1 as SQVTM and CDR2 as ANQGSEA. Trimming removed 4 bases at V and 3 bases at J, with 12 bases between. The CDR3 contains 13 residues. CDR3 sequence reads: CSVGGVWEETQYF. The CDR3 bases are TGCAGCGTTGGGGGGGTATGGGAAGAGACCCAGTACTTC.

This rearrangement joins TRBV23-1 to TRBJ2-5, with 9 bases matching TRBD1. TRBV23-1 is filed as an ORF, its function uncertain. This CDR3 comprises 18 residues. The junction had 13 bases not matched to a gene; V was cut back by 0 bases and J by 5 bases. The CDR3 bases are TGCGCCAGCAGTCAATCACAACAGGGGGCCAGGGGTGAGGAGACCCAGTACTTC. Amino acid sequence: CASSQSQQGARGEETQYF.

The chain links TRBV3-1 to TRBJ2-4; no clear D. The CDR3 totals 15 residues. Germline V gives CDR1 LGHDT, CDR2 YNNKEL (reference sequence). Deletions cut 0 bases from V and 0 bases from J, with 6 bases between. CDR3 residues: CASSQDLLAKNIQYF. CDR3 in DNA: TGTGCCAGCAGCCAAGACCTGCTAGCCAAAAACATTCAGTACTTC.

The gene calls are TRBV12-3 or TRBV12-4 and TRBJ1-2, with no clear D. CDR3 length: 13 amino acids. Trimming took 2 bases from V and 8 from J, leaving 12 bases between them. CDR3 in DNA: TGTGCCAGCAGTTTATTTCGGGAGACGGGCTACACCTTC. It specifies CASSLFRETGYTF.

The CDR3 region has the DNA TGTGCCAGCAGCCTCGAGGGGGTCTTGGGCACTGAAGCTTTCTTT. Amino acid sequence: CASSLEGVLGTEAFF. This chain links TRBV7-9 with TRBJ1-1; D is perhaps TRBD1 (6 bases). Germline CDR1 SEHNR, CDR2 FQNEAQ (reference sequence). V gave up 5 bases and J gave up 4 bases, with 17 bases separating them. The CDR3 spans 15 residues.

This chain uses TRBV12-3 or TRBV12-4 with TRBJ2-3, with D possibly being TRBD2 (5 bases). Trimming took 1 base from V and 6 from J, leaving 8 bases between them. This CDR3 has 13 residues. This chain's CDR3 is CASSLDEGDTQYF. The CDR3 coding sequence is TGTGCCAGCAGTTTAGATGAGGGCGATACGCAGTATTTT.

This clonotype was seen only a few times. The rearrangement uses TRBV29-1 and TRBJ1-1; the D gene is possibly TRBD1 (6 bases). The CDR3 sequence is 12 residues long. Germline CDR1 is SQVTM and CDR2 is ANQGSEA. V lost 4 bases and J lost 4, with 10 bases in between. CDR3 in amino acids: CSVARGGTEAFF. CDR3 bases: TGCAGCGTTGCTAGGGGGGGCACTGAAGCTTTCTTT.

V and J are TRBV29-1 and TRBJ1-2, with 7 nucleotides matching TRBD1. The CDR3 runs to 16 residues. The germline V gene has CDR1 SQVTM and CDR2 ANQGSEA. The V segment lost 0 bases and the J segment 5 bases; nucleotides outside the gene matches: 12. The CDR3, as DNA: TGCAGCGTTGAAGATCAGCAGACAGGGTGGATATATGGCTACACCTTC. Residues: CSVEDQQTGWIYGYTF.

V gene TRBV3-1 combines with J gene TRBJ1-2, with D unclear. Germline loops: CDR1 LGHDT, CDR2 YNNKEL (reference sequence). The CDR3 has 12 residues. Trimming took off 0 bases at V and 7 bases at J, with 6 bases between the two ends. In nucleotides, the CDR3 is TGTGCCAGCAGCCAAGATCGCGGTGGCTACACCTTC. Translated, it gives CASSQDRGGYTF.

The chain is built from TRBV18 and TRBJ1-5, with D uncertain. The CDR3 is made up of 15 amino acids. Looked up from germline, CDR1 is KGHSH and CDR2 is LQKENI. V was shortened by 5 bases and J by 2 bases, with 13 bases between the two germline ends. The CDR3 nucleotides are TGTGCCAGCTCAGCTGAGTCAACCCGCAATCAGCCCCAGCATTTT. This gives the protein CASSAESTRNQPQHF.

The chain carries TRBV18 and TRBJ1-1; D might be TRBD1 (5 bases). The CDR3 consists of 11 residues. CDR1 and CDR2 from the germline V gene are KGHSH and LQKENI. With 6 bases removed from V and 8 bases from J, the gap between germline ends came to 10 bases. The CDR3 region has the DNA TGTGCCAGCTCCCTAGACAGAGAAGCTTTCTTT. It specifies CASSLDREAFF.

The chain links TRBV2 to TRBJ1-5, with D hard to call. The CDR3 is 12 residues long. Trimming left V 5 bases short and J 8 bases short, with 10 bases between. Per the germline V gene, CDR1 is SNHLY and CDR2 is FYNNEI. CDR3 residues: CASSRVGEPQHF. The CDR3, as DNA: TGTGCCAGCAGTCGGGTGGGAGAGCCCCAGCATTTT.

The chain recombines TRBV14 with TRBJ2-3, with D possibly being TRBD1 (7 bases). Germline V gene sequence: CDR1 SGHDN, CDR2 FVKESK. This CDR3 has 18 amino acids. The V end lost 3 bases, the J end lost 0 bases, and 19 bases lay between the germline ends. The CDR3 DNA follows: TGTGCCAGCAGCCAGGGACTTACAGGGGTGACTAGCACAGATACGCAGTATTTT. Translation gives CASSQGLTGVTSTDTQYF. The full variable domain, in which reference TRBV14 and TRBJ2-3 provide the parts outside the CDR3, is EAGVTQFPSHSVIEKGQTVTLRCDPISGHDNLYWYRRVMGKEIKFLLHFVKESKQDESGMPNNRFLAERTGGTYSTLKVQPAELEDSGVYFCASSQGLTGVTSTDTQYFGPGTRLTVL.

V and J are TRBV20-1 and TRBJ1-2; maybe TRBD1 (5 bases). Germline V CDR1 and CDR2: DFQATT, SNEGSKA (reference sequence). The CDR3 sequence is 12 residues long. Trimming took off 4 bases at V and 4 bases at J, with 10 bases between the two ends. CDR3 amino acids: CSATAGLYGYTF. DNA of the CDR3: TGCAGTGCTACCGCAGGGCTCTATGGCTACACCTTC.

This clonotype was found once. The chain couples TRBV7-9 to TRBJ1-2; 7 bases are a match to TRBD1. The CDR3 is 16 amino acids. J was trimmed by 5 bases and V by 5 bases; bases with no gene match: 14. Germline assignment: CDR1 SEHNR and CDR2 FQNEAQ (reference sequence). The DNA of the CDR3 is TGTGCCAGCAGCGAGCCCCAGACAGGGCTGTCTTATGGCTACACCTTC. Translated, it gives CASSEPQTGLSYGYTF.

The rearrangement uses TRBV20-1 and TRBJ1-6, with D perhaps TRBD1 (6 bases). The ends were cut back, 6 bases at V and 5 bases at J, with 17 bases in the middle. Germline V gene lookup returns CDR1 DFQATT and CDR2 SNEGSKA (reference sequence). The CDR3 extends over 15 amino acids. Here the CDR3 DNA reads TGCAGTGCGGCAGCCTGGACAGTACATAATTCACCCCTCCACTTT. Residues: CSAAAWTVHNSPLHF.

V and J are TRBV4-2 and TRBJ2-1; a possible D gene is TRBD2 (5 bases). V was trimmed by 1 base and J by 9 bases, leaving 16 bases between them. The CDR3 consists of 15 residues. Per germline, CDR1 LGHNA and CDR2 YNFKEQ. The CDR3 reads CASSQGTASVSEQFF. The CDR3 DNA reads TGTGCCAGCAGCCAAGGGACTGCCAGTGTGAGTGAGCAGTTCTTC.

In this sample, this clonotype turned up once. The rearrangement links TRBV20-1 to TRBJ2-7; either TRBD1 or TRBD2 may fit D (5 bases each). V lost 6 bases and J 4 bases, leaving 10 bases between the germline ends. This CDR3 has 11 residues. CDR1 is DFQATT and CDR2 is SNEGSKA in the germline V gene (reference sequence). CDR3 coding DNA: TGCAGTGCCGGGGCCGCATACGAGCAGTACTTC. It encodes CSAGAAYEQYF.

The rearrangement links TRBV20-1 to TRBJ2-7; D not certain. V was shortened by 1 base and J by 3 bases, with 13 bases between the two germline ends. The CDR3 contains 14 residues. The germline gives CDR1 DFQATT, CDR2 SNEGSKA (reference sequence). Written as DNA, the CDR3 is TGCAGTGCTAGAGCGAACAGCCTGGTCTACGAGCAGTACTTC. Its protein product is CSARANSLVYEQYF.

The chain couples TRBV3-1 to TRBJ2-2, with 14 bases that match TRBD2. This CDR3 region has 17 residues. The V and J ends lost 3 bases and 8 bases, in that order; junction bases with no gene match: 8. Germline CDR1 and CDR2: LGHDT and YNNKEL (reference sequence). CDR3 nucleotide sequence: TGTGCCAGCAGCCATGAAACCGGGACTAGCGGGAGTGGGGAGCTGTTTTTT. It is translated as CASSHETGTSGSGELFF.

The J gene is TRBJ2-1, the V gene TRBV11-2; D unclear. Germline CDR1 SGHAT, CDR2 FQNNGV. Deletions cut 1 base from V and 14 bases from J, with 15 bases between. This CDR3 has 13 amino acids. The CDR3 is CASSLGPRVLEFF. In DNA form, the CDR3 reads TGTGCCAGCAGCTTAGGGCCTAGAGTATTGGAGTTCTTC.

The genes are TRBV28 and TRBJ2-1, with unresolved D. The CDR3 is 14 amino acids. Germline V gene sequence: CDR1 MDHEN, CDR2 SYDVKM. The V and J ends lost 7 bases and 5 bases respectively, with 15 bases between them. The CDR3 spells CASTLGIPHNEQFF. In DNA, the CDR3 is TGTGCCAGCACTCTGGGTATCCCCCACAATGAGCAGTTCTTC.

The rearrangement joins TRBV5-4 to TRBJ2-7; 7 bases are shared with TRBD2. The CDR3 covers 14 residues. V was clipped by 4 bases and J by 3 bases; unmatched bases: 7. From germline, CDR1 is SGHNT and CDR2 YYREEE (reference sequence). CDR3: CASSSLAEGYEQYF. For the CDR3, the DNA is TGTGCCAGCAGCAGCCTAGCGGAGGGCTACGAGCAGTACTTC.

The chain joins TRBV20-1 to TRBJ2-7; D may be TRBD2 (5 bases). The CDR3 covers 17 residues. Germline V gene sequence: CDR1 DFQATT, CDR2 SNEGSKA (reference sequence). V lost 1 base and J lost 3, with 22 bases in between. The CDR3 region is CSARVPSRLSGLYEQYF. In DNA form, the CDR3 reads TGCAGTGCTAGAGTACCCTCCCGACTCAGCGGACTCTACGAGCAGTACTTC.

The chain uses TRBV9 and TRBJ2-7, with unresolved D. Per germline, CDR1 SGDLS and CDR2 YYNGEE. V dropped 0 bases and J dropped 5 bases, with 9 bases sitting between them. The CDR3 runs to 13 residues. Here the CDR3 reads CASSVAIADEQYF. Written as DNA, the CDR3 is TGTGCCAGCAGCGTAGCCATAGCCGACGAGCAGTACTTC.

The CDR3 here is CASSLDGTNYGYTF. The CDR3 bases are TGTGCCAGCAGCTTGGACGGAACTAACTATGGCTACACCTTC. The rearrangement uses TRBV5-4 and TRBJ1-2; D is ambiguous. V lost 0 bases and J 0 bases, leaving 6 bases between the germline ends. The CDR3 has 14 residues. CDR1 is SGHNT and CDR2 is YYREEE in the germline V gene (reference sequence).

CDR3 protein: CASSFLSKSEAFF. The CDR3 nucleotides are TGTGCCAGCAGCTTCCTTTCGAAGTCTGAAGCTTTCTTT. The rearrangement links TRBV7-9 to TRBJ1-1; D is unresolved. The CDR3 contains 13 residues. The V end was cut by 3 bases, the J end by 6 bases, with 11 bases between. Germline V lookup: CDR1 SEHNR, CDR2 FQNEAQ (reference sequence).